Listed below are T cell receptor beta chains from one sample, sequenced in a study of human T cells and chemical hapten exposure. TCRdb processed the RACE reads anew with MiXCR; each CDR3 protein has one entry. The sample comprises around 120,000 distinct CDR3 sequences, approximately 15% of which are singletons, and roughly 2.8% rests with the top ten. Source: whole blood, taken in connection with sensitization to the hapten diphenylcyclopropenone (DPC). All receptors come from a woman under 30 with alopecia areata. Some clones in this sample may be carry-over from other donors' samples. CDR3s include the opening cysteine and the closing phenylalanine or tryptophan. D genes are given only for firm matches. For some rows the clone size is stated as once, few or many, or as a class when expanded; others skip it.

d_gene: .; j_gene: TRBJ2-5; abundance: .; v_gene: TRBV4-3; CDR3nt: TGCGCCAGCAGCCAAGATTGGGGCAGGGTAAAAGAGACCCAGTACTTC; CDR3aa: CASSQDWGRVKETQYF
d_gene: TRBD1; j_gene: TRBJ2-2; abundance: few; v_gene: TRBV6-2/TRBV6-3; CDR3nt: TGTGCCAGCACCCCGGGACAGGATAACACCGGGGAGCTGTTTTTT; CDR3aa: CASTPGQDNTGELFF
d_gene: .; j_gene: TRBJ2-2; abundance: .; v_gene: TRBV3-1; CDR3nt: TGTGCCAGCAGCCAAGATCCCTACAACGGGGAGCTGTTTTTT; CDR3aa: CASSQDPYNGELFF
d_gene: .; j_gene: TRBJ2-2; abundance: .; v_gene: TRBV23-1; CDR3nt: TGCGCCAGCAGTCAATCGGGCCGGACCGCGGACACCGGGGAGCTGTTTTTT; CDR3aa: CASSQSGRTADTGELFF
d_gene: .; j_gene: TRBJ1-2; abundance: many; v_gene: TRBV10-2; CDR3nt: TGCGCCAGCAGTCGGGCAGGGAATAACTATGGCTACACCTTC; CDR3aa: CASSRAGNNYGYTF
d_gene: .; j_gene: TRBJ2-3; abundance: .; v_gene: TRBV20-1; CDR3nt: TGCAGTGCTCCTTTGACTAGTCCCGATACGCAGTATTTT; CDR3aa: CSAPLTSPDTQYF
d_gene: .; j_gene: TRBJ2-3; abundance: .; v_gene: TRBV7-9; CDR3nt: TGTGCCAGCAGCTTAGATGACGTCACGCAGTATTTT; CDR3aa: CASSLDDVTQYF
d_gene: .; j_gene: TRBJ1-2; abundance: .; v_gene: TRBV4-3; CDR3nt: TGCGCCAGCAGCCAACAAAACATCAGGGGTGGCTACACCTTC; CDR3aa: CASSQQNIRGGYTF
d_gene: .; j_gene: TRBJ2-3; abundance: .; v_gene: TRBV14; CDR3nt: TGTGCCAGCAGCCAAGATAAACTAGCTGGGACAGATACGCAGTATTTT; CDR3aa: CASSQDKLAGTDTQYF
d_gene: TRBD1; j_gene: TRBJ2-7; abundance: few; v_gene: TRBV6-6; CDR3nt: TGTGCCAGCAGTTCCAAACAGGGGGTGAACTCCTACGAGCAGTACTTC; CDR3aa: CASSSKQGVNSYEQYF
d_gene: .; j_gene: TRBJ2-1; abundance: .; v_gene: TRBV11-2; CDR3nt: TGTGCCAGCAGCCGGCGGACGGAACTATACAATGAGCAGTTCTTC; CDR3aa: CASSRRTELYNEQFF
d_gene: .; j_gene: TRBJ2-3; abundance: many; v_gene: TRBV20-1; CDR3nt: TGCAGTGCAACCCCTAGTGGGGCTTCTCTCAAACAGTATTTT; CDR3aa: CSATPSGASLKQYF
d_gene: .; j_gene: TRBJ2-7; abundance: many; v_gene: TRBV3-1; CDR3nt: TGTGCCAGCAGCCAAGAGGGGGGGCCCCGCTCCTACGAGCAGTACTTC; CDR3aa: CASSQEGGPRSYEQYF
d_gene: .; j_gene: TRBJ1-1; abundance: .; v_gene: TRBV10-2; CDR3nt: TGCGCCAGCAGAACGGGGAGGTACACTGAAGCTTTCTTT; CDR3aa: CASRTGRYTEAFF
d_gene: .; j_gene: TRBJ1-5; abundance: many; v_gene: TRBV29-1; CDR3nt: TGCAGCGTTGAAGGGGGCGGCAATCAGCCCCAGCATTTT; CDR3aa: CSVEGGGNQPQHF
d_gene: .; j_gene: TRBJ1-1; abundance: .; v_gene: TRBV18; CDR3nt: TGTGCCAGCTCACCGTCCGGGGGTGAAGCTTTCTTT; CDR3aa: CASSPSGGEAFF
d_gene: TRBD1; j_gene: TRBJ2-7; abundance: many; v_gene: TRBV20-1; CDR3nt: TGCAGTGGGATGGGGATGACAGGGCGCTACGAGCAGTACTTC; CDR3aa: CSGMGMTGRYEQYF
d_gene: .; j_gene: TRBJ1-1; abundance: .; v_gene: TRBV12-3/TRBV12-4; CDR3nt: TGTGCCAGCAGACTCAGGGTTCCCACTGAAGCTTTCTTT; CDR3aa: CASRLRVPTEAFF
d_gene: .; j_gene: TRBJ1-5; abundance: .; v_gene: TRBV6-5; CDR3nt: TGTGCCAGCAGTTACAGGGGAATGGGGCAGCCCCAGCATTTT; CDR3aa: CASSYRGMGQPQHF
d_gene: .; j_gene: TRBJ1-2; abundance: many; v_gene: TRBV20-1; CDR3nt: TGCAGTGCTGGGGAGGGGCACACCTTC; CDR3aa: CSAGEGHTF
d_gene: .; j_gene: TRBJ1-2; abundance: .; v_gene: TRBV20-1; CDR3nt: TGCAGTGCTAACCACAGGGACGGGCCAAACTATGGCTACACCTTC; CDR3aa: CSANHRDGPNYGYTF
d_gene: .; j_gene: TRBJ2-5; abundance: few; v_gene: TRBV7-2; CDR3nt: TGTGCCAGCAGTATCGGACAGCTTCTCCAAGAGACCCAGTACTTC; CDR3aa: CASSIGQLLQETQYF
d_gene: TRBD1; j_gene: TRBJ2-1; abundance: few; v_gene: TRBV11-3; CDR3nt: TGTGCCAGCAGCTTAGGAGGGACAGGTCAGGATGAGCAGTTCTTC; CDR3aa: CASSLGGTGQDEQFF